This is a list of T cell receptor beta chains from one sample in a study of blood T cell repertoires in COVID-19. Only in-frame clones appear in the TCRdb table, and some are missing; sequencing was by immunoSEQ multiplex PCR. The table has a few hundred thousand clones, about 90% seen once. The sequenced material came from peripheral blood. The source of these receptors is an elderly man with acute or convalescent COVID-19. Each CDR3 is given with its conserved first and last residue. Each record gives: D gene, J gene, clone size, V gene, CDR3 DNA, CDR3 protein. D genes are given only for firm matches. Expanded clones get a size class; other rows say once, few or many, or leave the size out.

d_call: TRBD1; j_call: TRBJ1-2; clone_size: -; v_call: TRBV3-1/TRBV3-2; cdr3_nt: TGTGCCAGCAGCCAACTAGACAGGGGGCGCAGAGGCTACACCTTC; cdr3_aa: CASSQLDRGRRGYTF
d_call: -; j_call: TRBJ1-6; clone_size: -; v_call: TRBV28; cdr3_nt: TGTGCCAGCAGTTTCGAGTCCTATAATTCACCCCTCCACTTT; cdr3_aa: CASSFESYNSPLHF
d_call: TRBD2; j_call: TRBJ2-1; clone_size: -; v_call: TRBV5-6; cdr3_nt: TGTGCCAGCAGCGGGTTAGCGGGAACGTCCAATGAGCAGTTCTTC; cdr3_aa: CASSGLAGTSNEQFF
d_call: TRBD1; j_call: TRBJ1-4; clone_size: -; v_call: TRBV24-1; cdr3_nt: TGTGCCACCAGGGGACAGAATAATGAAAAACTGTTTTTT; cdr3_aa: CATRGQNNEKLFF
d_call: -; j_call: TRBJ2-7; clone_size: -; v_call: TRBV6-2/TRBV6-3; cdr3_nt: TGTGCCAGCAGTTACCTGGTCAGGGCAGGGGACGATTCGGACGAGCAGTACTTC; cdr3_aa: CASSYLVRAGDDSDEQYF
d_call: TRBD2; j_call: TRBJ2-1; clone_size: -; v_call: TRBV19; cdr3_nt: TGTGCCAGTAGTTTTCCAGCGGGGCGGAGGGATGAGCAGTTCTTC; cdr3_aa: CASSFPAGRRDEQFF
d_call: -; j_call: TRBJ2-5; clone_size: -; v_call: TRBV28; cdr3_nt: TGTGCCAGCAGGTCGATTGGGACTCCTCGAGGGGAGACCCAGTACTTC; cdr3_aa: CASRSIGTPRGETQYF
d_call: -; j_call: TRBJ1-3; clone_size: -; v_call: TRBV12-3/TRBV12-4; cdr3_nt: TGTGCCAGCAGGAGCAACACCATATATTTT; cdr3_aa: CASRSNTIYF
d_call: TRBD1; j_call: TRBJ1-2; clone_size: -; v_call: TRBV12-5; cdr3_nt: TGTGCTAGTGGTTTCTCGGGACAGGGGGCAGGCTACACCTTC; cdr3_aa: CASGFSGQGAGYTF
d_call: TRBD1; j_call: TRBJ2-5; clone_size: -; v_call: TRBV6-2/TRBV6-3; cdr3_nt: TGTGCCGGCAGTTCGGACAGGGGGCCTCAAGAGACCCAGTACTTC; cdr3_aa: CAGSSDRGPQETQYF
d_call: -; j_call: TRBJ1-2; clone_size: once; v_call: TRBV19; cdr3_nt: TGTGCCAGTAGTGAGTACTATGGCTACACCTTC; cdr3_aa: CASSEYYGYTF
d_call: TRBD2; j_call: TRBJ2-3; clone_size: -; v_call: TRBV7-3; cdr3_nt: TGTGCCAGCAGCTCGACTAGCGGGAGGGCCGCAGATACGCAGTATTTT; cdr3_aa: CASSSTSGRAADTQYF
d_call: -; j_call: TRBJ2-2; clone_size: -; v_call: TRBV3-1/TRBV3-2; cdr3_nt: TGTGCCAGCAGCCAAGAAGTACTGCGAATGGGGGAGCTGTTTTTT; cdr3_aa: CASSQEVLRMGELFF
d_call: TRBD1; j_call: TRBJ2-5; clone_size: -; v_call: TRBV5-1; cdr3_nt: TGCGCCAGCAGCTTGGCTGGACAGGGAGAGACCCAGTACTTC; cdr3_aa: CASSLAGQGETQYF
d_call: -; j_call: TRBJ2-7; clone_size: -; v_call: TRBV14; cdr3_nt: TGTGCCAGCAGCCAAGTCGGCACGGGAGTGGGCGAGCAGTACTTC; cdr3_aa: CASSQVGTGVGEQYF
d_call: TRBD1; j_call: TRBJ2-5; clone_size: -; v_call: TRBV5-4; cdr3_nt: TGTGCCAGCAGCCGTGGGACAGGGGGCGGAGAGACCCAGTACTTC; cdr3_aa: CASSRGTGGGETQYF
d_call: -; j_call: TRBJ2-6; clone_size: -; v_call: TRBV5-1; cdr3_nt: TGCGCCAGCATGACAGGCGTATCGTCTGGGGCCAACGTCCTGACTTTC; cdr3_aa: CASMTGVSSGANVLTF
d_call: TRBD1; j_call: TRBJ1-1; clone_size: -; v_call: TRBV27; cdr3_nt: TGTGCCAGCAGTCCATGGACAGGGAGGAACACTGAAGCTTTCTTT; cdr3_aa: CASSPWTGRNTEAFF
d_call: -; j_call: TRBJ2-2; clone_size: -; v_call: TRBV6-1; cdr3_nt: TGTGCCAGCAGTGATCAGCCAGGGGCGAACACCGGGGAGCTGTTTTTT; cdr3_aa: CASSDQPGANTGELFF
d_call: -; j_call: TRBJ1-2; clone_size: -; v_call: TRBV12-3/TRBV12-4; cdr3_nt: TGTGCCAGCAGTTACAGGGACTATGGCTACACCTTC; cdr3_aa: CASSYRDYGYTF
d_call: -; j_call: TRBJ2-7; clone_size: -; v_call: TRBV6-2/TRBV6-3; cdr3_nt: TGTGCCAGCAGTTACGGGGCGGGGTCGTTTTACGAGCAGTACTTC; cdr3_aa: CASSYGAGSFYEQYF
d_call: -; j_call: TRBJ1-6; clone_size: few; v_call: TRBV7-3; cdr3_nt: TGTGCCAGCAGCCGGACAGCCTGGGGGTCACCCCTCCACTTT; cdr3_aa: CASSRTAWGSPLHF
d_call: -; j_call: TRBJ1-4; clone_size: -; v_call: TRBV7-2; cdr3_nt: TGTGCCAGCAGCTCCCAGTGGGGCAACAATGAAAAACTGTTTTTT; cdr3_aa: CASSSQWGNNEKLFF
d_call: TRBD2; j_call: TRBJ2-7; clone_size: -; v_call: TRBV11-2; cdr3_nt: TGTGCCAGCAGTCCTAGCGGGGGTCCTTACGAGCAGTACTTC; cdr3_aa: CASSPSGGPYEQYF
d_call: TRBD2; j_call: TRBJ2-2; clone_size: -; v_call: TRBV2; cdr3_nt: TGTGCCAGTACCTCCGGGACTAGCGGGGGGAACACCGGGGAGCTGTTTTTT; cdr3_aa: CASTSGTSGGNTGELFF
d_call: -; j_call: TRBJ2-1; clone_size: -; v_call: TRBV4-1; cdr3_nt: TGCGCCAGCAGCCAAGATATCGGCGGCGGCGTTCGCAATGAGCAGTTCTTC; cdr3_aa: CASSQDIGGGVRNEQFF
d_call: -; j_call: TRBJ1-2; clone_size: -; v_call: TRBV7-2; cdr3_nt: TGTGCCAGCAGCCAGTCGACAGGCACCGGCGGCTATGGCTACACCTTC; cdr3_aa: CASSQSTGTGGYGYTF
d_call: -; j_call: TRBJ2-1; clone_size: -; v_call: TRBV5-5; cdr3_nt: TGTGCCAGCAGCCGTAGGGACAACTCCTACAATGAGCAGTTCTTC; cdr3_aa: CASSRRDNSYNEQFF
d_call: -; j_call: TRBJ1-1; clone_size: -; v_call: TRBV6-2/TRBV6-3; cdr3_nt: TGTGCCAGCAGTTACTCGGGGAGGTATGAAGCTTTCTTT; cdr3_aa: CASSYSGRYEAFF
d_call: -; j_call: TRBJ1-4; clone_size: -; v_call: TRBV5-1; cdr3_nt: TGCGCCAGCAGCCAACAGGCGGCAACTAATGAAAAACTGTTTTTT; cdr3_aa: CASSQQAATNEKLFF
d_call: TRBD2; j_call: TRBJ2-1; clone_size: -; v_call: TRBV6-2/TRBV6-3; cdr3_nt: TGTGCCAGCAGTTCTCGACGGGGAGTAGCGGGAGGGTCGAGCTCCTACAATGAGCAGTTCTTC; cdr3_aa: CASSSRRGVAGGSSSYNEQFF
d_call: TRBD2; j_call: TRBJ2-5; clone_size: -; v_call: TRBV6-2/TRBV6-3; cdr3_nt: TGTGCCAGCAGTCATCCACCGGGACTAGCGGGGCCCCGGGAGACCCAGTACTTC; cdr3_aa: CASSHPPGLAGPRETQYF
d_call: -; j_call: TRBJ1-6; clone_size: -; v_call: TRBV19; cdr3_nt: TGTGCCAGTAGCTTCGGACTGGGGAATTCACCCCTCCACTTT; cdr3_aa: CASSFGLGNSPLHF